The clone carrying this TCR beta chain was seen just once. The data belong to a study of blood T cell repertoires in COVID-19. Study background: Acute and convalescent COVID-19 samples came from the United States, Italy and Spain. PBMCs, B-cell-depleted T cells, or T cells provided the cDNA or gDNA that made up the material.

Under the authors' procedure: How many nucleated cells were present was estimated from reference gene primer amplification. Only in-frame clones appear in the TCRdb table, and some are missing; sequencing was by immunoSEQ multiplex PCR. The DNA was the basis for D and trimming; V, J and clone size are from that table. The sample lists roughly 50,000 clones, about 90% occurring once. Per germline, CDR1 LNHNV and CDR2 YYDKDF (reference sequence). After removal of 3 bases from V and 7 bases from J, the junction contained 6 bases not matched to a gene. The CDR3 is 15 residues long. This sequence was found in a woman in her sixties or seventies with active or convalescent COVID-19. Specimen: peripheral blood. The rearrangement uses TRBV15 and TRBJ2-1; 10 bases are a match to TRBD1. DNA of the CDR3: TGTGCCACCAGCAGGGACAGACAGGGGGCGAATGAGCAGTTCTTC. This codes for CATSRDRQGANEQFF. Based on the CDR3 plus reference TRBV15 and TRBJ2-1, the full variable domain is DAMVIQNPRYQVTQFGKPVTLSCSQTLNHNVMYWYQQKSSQAPKLLFHYYDKDFNNEADTPDNFQSRRPNTSFCFLDIRSPGLGDTAMYLCATSRDRQGANEQFFGPGTRLTVL.